Listed below are T cell receptor beta chains from one sample, sequenced in a study of T-cell memory formation after mild COVID-19. TCRdb processed the 5' RACE reads anew with MiXCR; each CDR3 protein has one entry. In the table there are hundreds of thousands of distinct CDR3 sequences, over 15% of which are singletons. The sequenced sample consisted of PBMCs or a T cell subset sorted from them (not recorded which). The receptors here all came from an adult woman who had mild COVID-19 (a few samples of this study predate the infection). Cell type and time point are not known. The CDR3 runs from the conserved cysteine through the conserved F or W. The D gene is left open where the match is weak.

CDR3 length	V gene	D gene	J gene	CDR3 protein
15	TRBV15	NA	TRBJ2-7	CATREGLNTHYEQYF
17	TRBV28	NA	TRBJ2-6	CASSLAGSYSGANVLTF
12	TRBV7-3	NA	TRBJ2-1	CASSLSPGTQFF
14	TRBV7-2	NA	TRBJ2-7	CASSLAGEVYEQYF
15	TRBV4-1	NA	TRBJ1-1	CASSQEGVMKTEAFF
13	TRBV5-1	NA	TRBJ1-1	CASRGVANTEAFF
15	TRBV7-2	NA	TRBJ1-3	CASSFDGSSGNTIYF
15	TRBV12-3/TRBV12-4	TRBD1	TRBJ2-5	CASSWTGFLLETQYF
15	TRBV5-1	TRBD1	TRBJ1-4	CASSGRQGKVEKLFF
13	TRBV14	NA	TRBJ1-1	CASSQAPPTEAFF
15	TRBV12-3/TRBV12-4	NA	TRBJ2-5	CASRLGPPYQETQYF
14	TRBV20-1	NA	TRBJ2-2	CSARDGRENGELFF
19	TRBV7-9	NA	TRBJ2-1	CASSSNSRDKELSYNEQFF
14	TRBV7-8	NA	TRBJ1-1	CASSLAGGSTEAFF
13	TRBV24-1	NA	TRBJ2-7	CATSVPGGYEQYF
16	TRBV3-1	NA	TRBJ2-7	CASSQGVRSMRYEQYF
18	TRBV27	TRBD2	TRBJ2-1	CASSRTSGRARSYNEQFF
17	TRBV12-3/TRBV12-4	NA	TRBJ2-3	CASSSFGQMTSPDTQYF
17	TRBV7-9	NA	TRBJ1-1	CASSLWAWGRENTEAFF
13	TRBV7-8	NA	TRBJ2-1	CASSLTVDNEQFF
16	TRBV4-3	TRBD2	TRBJ2-2	CASSQDTGLPTGELFF
12	TRBV7-9	NA	TRBJ2-3	CASSGGPDTQYF
14	TRBV7-8	NA	TRBJ2-5	CASSFHRVGETQYF
20	TRBV13	TRBD2	TRBJ2-1	CASSLGPSSLLGREGNEQFF
15	TRBV7-6	NA	TRBJ2-7	CASSPGTTTSYEQYF
13	TRBV19	NA	TRBJ1-5	CASNGPPGQPQHF
14	TRBV5-6	TRBD2	TRBJ2-7	CASSGAGGRYEQYF
16	TRBV6-1	NA	TRBJ1-1	CASSEAPTALNTEAFF
14	TRBV12-3/TRBV12-4	TRBD2	TRBJ2-7	CASSLLPGAGEQYF
15	TRBV19	NA	TRBJ1-2	CASSPPWVRWDGYTF
14	TRBV3-1	NA	TRBJ1-1	CASSFAHGNTEAFF
16	TRBV4-3	TRBD1	TRBJ2-7	CASSQDWQGQGYEQYF
15	TRBV7-2	NA	TRBJ2-7	CASSLGAPFPYEQYF
15	TRBV12-3/TRBV12-4	TRBD2	TRBJ2-3	CASSLAGGAPDTQYF
15	TRBV9	NA	TRBJ2-2	CASSVRATNTGELFF
16	TRBV7-2	NA	TRBJ2-1	CASSLVGGSQFNEQFF
14	TRBV12-3/TRBV12-4	TRBD1	TRBJ1-1	CASTPREGAPEAFF
16	TRBV12-3/TRBV12-4	NA	TRBJ1-5	CASRVAGRGSNQPQHF
16	TRBV27	NA	TRBJ2-1	CASSFGGAVEVREQFF
16	TRBV10-3	TRBD2	TRBJ2-1	CAISESTSGTYNEQFF
14	TRBV30	TRBD2	TRBJ2-3	CAWRTSGSTDTQYF
15	TRBV5-1	TRBD1	TRBJ1-2	CASSPRGTDNYGYTF
14	TRBV29-1	NA	TRBJ2-7	CSVFGTGQDYEQYF
15	TRBV4-1	TRBD2	TRBJ2-5	CASADYSGEGETQYF
19	TRBV6-1	TRBD2	TRBJ2-3	CASSGATSGGAFSTDTQYF
16	TRBV4-3	NA	TRBJ2-7	CASSQDLQFYSYEQYF
18	TRBV5-4	NA	TRBJ1-1	CASSFNRQGFFMNTEAFF
13	TRBV15	NA	TRBJ2-5	CATSMTLSETQYF